Listed below are T cell receptor beta chains from one sample, sequenced in a study of blood T cells in healthy people across ages. TCRdb re-analysed the 5' RACE reads in MiXCR, keeping a single row per CDR3 protein. The data show around 800,000 distinct CDR3 sequences, roughly 44% seen once. The sequenced sample was blood. These receptors all come from a man aged 60 to 75 in good health. Both conserved end residues are part of each CDR3. Each record gives: J gene, D gene, V gene, clone size, CDR3 protein. A D gene is named only where the DNA matches it firmly. A row's size may be missing; if present it is once, few, many or a size class.

- | - | TRBV4-3 | - | CASSLSGGNIQYF
TRBJ2-1 | - | TRBV11-3 | - | CASSLDRGAVNEQFF
TRBJ1-2 | - | TRBV14 | - | CASSQEAGYSGGYTF
TRBJ2-3 | TRBD1 | TRBV7-2 | - | CASSLTGTGGADTQYF
TRBJ2-7 | TRBD1 | TRBV4-1 | many | CASSQGQGSPYEQYF
TRBJ2-1 | TRBD1 | TRBV6-5 | - | CASSYGPRTGNNNEQFF
- | TRBD2 | TRBV7-3 | - | CASSLIAGGVNEQYF
TRBJ2-1 | - | TRBV7-2 | - | CASSFSIVENEQFF
TRBJ1-1 | - | TRBV5-6 | few | CASSSTVLLNTEAFF
TRBJ2-7 | - | TRBV20-1 | - | CSASLSSYEQYF
TRBJ2-3 | - | TRBV20-1 | - | CSAREAGAFGYTDTQYF
TRBJ1-2 | TRBD1 | TRBV4-1 | - | CASSPPDRANYGYTF
TRBJ2-7 | TRBD1 | TRBV4-3 | - | CASNQDRGSYEQYF
TRBJ2-5 | - | TRBV3-1 | few | CASSRVTETQYF
TRBJ2-5 | - | TRBV11-2 | many | CASSLAHQETQYF
TRBJ2-7 | - | TRBV29-1 | many | CSVRTIHEQYF
TRBJ1-4 | - | TRBV4-1 | - | CASSQTGRMSNEKLFF
TRBJ2-5 | - | TRBV14 | - | CASSPQALRNEQYF
TRBJ2-7 | - | TRBV11-2 | many | CASSLVQDGYEQYF
TRBJ2-1 | TRBD1 | TRBV12-3/TRBV12-4 | - | CASSWDRQEQFF
TRBJ1-1 | - | TRBV4-3 | - | CASSQGRPVEAFF
TRBJ1-1 | - | TRBV6-2/TRBV6-3 | few | CASGRDIVNTEAFF